One and the same sample provided the 27 T cell receptor beta chains below, sequenced in a study of T-cell memory formation after mild COVID-19 (dated by TCRdb to about 2021). Receptors were amplified or captured by 5' RACE. The sequencer was an Illumina NovaSeq 6000. TCRdb handled the public reads itself, with Q25 trimming in fastp and clone calling in MiXCR, and kept productive beta chains. Rows matching on CDR3 protein sequence are summarized as one entry with the most common DNA and genes. The sample contains about 40,000 distinct CDR3 sequences, about 10% of them found a single time. Clones ranked in the top ten supply around 30% of the sample. Sample: PBMCs or a T cell subset sorted from them (not recorded which). Receptors originate from a man younger than 30 who had mild COVID-19 (a few samples of this study predate the infection). The sample titles of this study are shuffled in the database, so cell type and time point are left out; the donor was told from shared clones.

This clonotype has at least ten counts. A read error may account for a junction end that differs from germline. The V call is TRBV6-1, the J call TRBJ2-7, with TRBD2 matching 7 bases. In germline, CDR1 is MNHNS, CDR2 SASEGT. The CDR3 loop spans 14 amino acids. The CDR3 sequence is CASSEGGGSYEQYF. As DNA, the CDR3 is TGTGCCAGCAGCGAAGGCGGGGGCTCCTACGAGCAGTACTTC.

This clonotype was observed at least ten times. This chain uses TRBV4-1 with TRBJ2-1, with D unresolved. The CDR3 runs to 17 residues. CDR1 is MGHRA, CDR2 YSYEKL, per germline. V gave up 2 bases and J gave up 1 base, with 15 bases separating them. CDR3 nucleotides: TGCGCCAGCAGCCAACCTACGGGTTATGGGTCCTACAATGAGCAGTTCTTC. This sequence encodes CASSQPTGYGSYNEQFF.

This clonotype came up a few times. The V call is TRBV18, the J call TRBJ1-1, with D tentatively TRBD1 (6 bases). The germline CDR1 and CDR2 sequences are KGHSH and LQKENI. V was shortened by 4 bases and J by 1 base, with 10 bases between the two germline ends. The CDR3 loop spans 14 amino acids. CDR3 loop: CASSLSDRNTEAFF. As DNA, the CDR3 is TGTGCCAGCTCACTTTCGGACAGGAACACTGAAGCTTTCTTT. The full variable domain, in which reference TRBV18 and TRBJ1-1 provide the parts outside the CDR3, is NAGVMQNPRHLVRRRGQEARLRCSPMKGHSHVYWYRQLPEEGLKFMVYLQKENIIDESGMPKERFSAEFPKEGPSILRIQQVVRGDSAAYFCASSLSDRNTEAFFGQGTRLTVV.

The V gene is TRBV30, the J gene TRBJ1-3; TRBD1 matches at 8 bases. The CDR3 is 14 residues long. V dropped 0 bases and J dropped 3; count of bases not matched to a gene: 1. Germline V gives CDR1 GTSNPN, CDR2 SVGIG (reference sequence). CDR3 amino acids: CAWSVGQGGNTIYF. Here the CDR3 DNA reads TGTGCCTGGAGTGTAGGACAGGGTGGAAACACCATATATTTT.

This clonotype has only a few counts. The chain links TRBV12-3 or TRBV12-4 to TRBJ2-2; either TRBD1 or TRBD2 may fit D (6 bases each). The V and J ends lost 3 bases and 5 bases respectively, with 16 bases between them. The CDR3 covers 16 residues. CDR3 nucleotide sequence: TGTGCCAGCAGTTTGGGGGCGGGGTCGTGGACCGGGGAGCTGTTTTTT. The encoded protein is CASSLGAGSWTGELFF.

For this clonotype: It may be a read error: a sequence one base away is much more abundant. The chain links TRBV6-2 or TRBV6-3 to TRBJ1-5, with a possible D match to TRBD1 (6 bases). From germline, CDR1 is MNHEY and CDR2 SVGEGT. The CDR3 has 14 amino acids. The CDR3 coding sequence is TGTGCCAGCAGTCACTTGGACAGAAATCAGACCCAGCATTTT. Protein: CASSHLDRNQTQHF.

This clonotype was detected ten times or more. The V and J genes are TRBV4-3 and TRBJ2-1, with TRBD2 matching over 11 bases. Germline V gene lookup returns CDR1 LGHNA and CDR2 YSLEER. This CDR3 contains 17 residues. V shed 0 bases, J shed 4 bases, and the junction held 5 bases outside the gene matches. For the CDR3, the DNA is TGCGCCAGCAGCCAAGATCTGGGGACTAGCGGTTACAATGAGCAGTTCTTC. Encoded protein: CASSQDLGTSGYNEQFF.

This clonotype was picked up many times. The V and J genes are TRBV6-5 and TRBJ1-5; the D gene is possibly TRBD1 (6 bases). The CDR3 is 14 residues long. Trimming cost V 5 bases and J 10 bases, with 18 bases left between them. Germline CDR1 is MNHEY and CDR2 is SVGAGI. This chain's CDR3 is CASSPDRDTGPQHF. The CDR3 DNA is TGTGCCAGCAGTCCCGACCGGGACACCGGCCCCCAGCATTTT.

Ten or more counts support this clonotype. The V and J genes are TRBV5-1 and TRBJ1-1; D is possibly TRBD1 (5 bases). Germline V gene data show CDR1 as SGHRS and CDR2 as YFSETQ. V gave up 0 bases and J gave up 3 bases, with 12 bases separating them. This CDR3 region has 15 residues. The CDR3 DNA reads as TGCGCCAGCAGCTTGGTTTTAGGGGCGGACACTGAAGCTTTCTTT. This translates into CASSLVLGADTEAFF. The variable domain in full, completed from reference TRBV5-1 and TRBJ1-1, reads KAGVTQTPRYLIKTRGQQVTLSCSPISGHRSVSWYQQTPGQGLQFLFEYFSETQRNKGNFPGRFSGRQFSNSRSEMNVSTLELGDSALYLCASSLVLGADTEAFFGQGTRLTVV.

This clonotype was counted only a few times. V usage is TRBV5-1 and J usage is TRBJ2-7; TRBD1 matches 8 bases. The CDR3 extends over 16 amino acids. The germline V gene encodes CDR1 SGHRS and CDR2 YFSETQ. V shed 4 bases, J shed 0 bases, and the junction held 9 bases outside the gene matches. The CDR3 DNA follows: TGCGCCAGCAGCCGGAGGACAGGGCAATACTCCTACGAGCAGTACTTC. Protein: CASSRRTGQYSYEQYF.

There are many counts of this clonotype. The V call is TRBV28, the J call TRBJ2-3; unclear D gene. The V end was cut by 4 bases, the J end by 7 bases, with 9 bases between. CDR3 length: 12 amino acids. Germline V gives CDR1 MDHEN, CDR2 SYDVKM. The CDR3 DNA reads as TGTGCCAGCAGTTCAGCATTAAATACGCAGTATTTT. It codes for CASSSALNTQYF.

This clonotype was counted at least ten times. CDR3 bases: TGCGCCAGCAGCTTGGGGGGTTCGACCAAAAACATTCAGTACTTC. Encoded protein: CASSLGGSTKNIQYF. The chain employs TRBV5-1 and TRBJ2-4, with no clear D. V shed 0 bases and J shed 2 bases, with 9 bases lying between them. Germline assignment: CDR1 SGHRS and CDR2 YFSETQ. This CDR3 contains 15 residues.

This clonotype was recorded at least ten times. This rearrangement joins TRBV11-2 to TRBJ2-3; 7 bases fit TRBD2. With 1 base clipped from V and 3 bases from J, the junction kept 4 bases outside the gene matches. The CDR3 runs 15 residues. Germline assignment: CDR1 SGHAT and CDR2 FQNNGV. This chain's CDR3 is CASSLGGDYTDTQYF. In DNA form, the CDR3 reads TGTGCCAGCAGCTTAGGGGGGGACTATACAGATACGCAGTATTTT.

This clonotype was counted at least ten times. The V call is TRBV15, the J call TRBJ2-7, with no clear D. The CDR3 covers 16 residues. V dropped 1 base and J dropped 4 bases, with 17 bases sitting between them. CDR1 is LNHNV, CDR2 YYDKDF, per germline (reference sequence). The CDR3 spells CATSRVGWGSRYEQYF. For the CDR3, the DNA is TGTGCCACCAGCAGAGTAGGTTGGGGATCTCGGTACGAGCAGTACTTC.

In its sample, this clonotype was seen many times. J is TRBJ2-1 and V is TRBV15; 9 nucleotides line up with TRBD2. Trimming at V came to 1 base and at J to 4 bases, leaving 2 bases not matched to a gene. The V gene's germline CDR1 is LNHNV and CDR2 YYDKDF (reference sequence). The CDR3 is made up of 15 amino acids. In nucleotides, the CDR3 is TGTGCCACCAGCAGAGCTAGCGGGGATTACAATGAGCAGTTCTTC. It specifies CATSRASGDYNEQFF.

This clonotype has a count of ten or more. V is TRBV6-5 and J is TRBJ2-3, with D unclear. Trimming shortened V by 5 bases and J by 3 bases, and 9 bases separated the two germline ends. This CDR3 is 13 amino acids long. The germline V gene has CDR1 MNHEY and CDR2 SVGAGI. The DNA for the CDR3 is TGTGCCAGCAGTATCCCGGCTACAGATACGCAGTATTTT. Protein: CASSIPATDTQYF.

In its sample, this clonotype was seen many times. CDR3 in amino acids: CAITERLAEGNGELFF. Here the CDR3 DNA reads TGTGCCATCACCGAGAGACTAGCAGAGGGGAACGGGGAGCTGTTTTTT. This chain joins TRBV10-3 and TRBJ2-2, with 7 bases fitting TRBD2. CDR3 length equals 16 residues. CDR1 is ENHRY and CDR2 is SYGVKD in the germline V gene. Germline trimming cut 7 bases from V and 7 bases from J; bases unmatched to any gene: 15.

In the case of this clonotype: This may come from a read error, since a much larger clone is one base off. The rearrangement joins TRBV4-3 to TRBJ1-2; D is possibly TRBD1 (5 bases). CDR3 size: 15 residues. CDR1 LGHNA and CDR2 YSLEER come from the germline V gene. The CDR3 here is CASRQETGTAYGYTF. As DNA, the CDR3 is TGCGCCAGCAGACAAGAAACCGGGACTGCCTATGGCTACACCTTC.

The chain recombines TRBV29-1 with TRBJ2-3, with D tentatively TRBD2 (5 bases). Germline V CDR1 and CDR2: SQVTM, ANQGSEA. This CDR3 contains 15 residues. V shed 4 bases and J shed 0 bases, with 14 bases lying between them. The CDR3 region has the DNA TGCAGCGTTGTGCGGGCAGTTACTAGCACAGATACGCAGTATTTT. It encodes CSVVRAVTSTDTQYF.

This clonotype came up many times. The chain joins TRBV7-9 to TRBJ1-3, with D hard to call. The germline V gene encodes CDR1 SEHNR and CDR2 FQNEAQ (reference sequence). The ends were cut back, 3 bases at V and 3 bases at J, with 12 bases in the middle. The CDR3 covers 15 residues. CDR3 bases: TGTGCCAGCAGCTTCTCCCGGGCCGGTGGAAACACCATATATTTT. Amino acid sequence: CASSFSRAGGNTIYF. Using reference TRBV7-9 and TRBJ1-3 for the parts outside the CDR3, the full variable domain is DTGVSQNPRHKITKRGQNVTFRCDPISEHNRLYWYRQTLGQGPEFLTYFQNEAQLEKSRLLSDRFSAERPKGSFSTLEIQRTEQGDSAMYLCASSFSRAGGNTIYFGEGSWLTVV.

This clonotype showed up many times. The chain recombines TRBV6-6 with TRBJ1-1; no firm D call. Germline CDR1 MNHNY, CDR2 SVGAGI (reference sequence). The CDR3 contains 13 residues. V was pared by 2 bases and J by 5 bases, with 9 bases between. CDR3 protein: CASSYASATEAFF. CDR3 in DNA: TGTGCCAGCAGTTACGCCTCGGCGACTGAAGCTTTCTTT.

This clonotype was observed many times. This chain uses TRBV5-1 with TRBJ2-1, with D tentatively TRBD1 (6 bases). The germline CDR1 and CDR2 sequences are SGHRS and YFSETQ. V dropped 1 base and J dropped 4 bases, with 12 bases sitting between them. CDR3 length: 15 amino acids. The CDR3 nucleotides are TGCGCCAGCAGCTTGTCAGGGGCATTGTACAATGAGCAGTTCTTC. It encodes CASSLSGALYNEQFF.

This clonotype has a count of ten or more. The chain uses TRBV28 and TRBJ1-6, with 9 bases identical to TRBD1. CDR3 length: 14 residues. The germline V gene has CDR1 MDHEN and CDR2 SYDVKM. V gave up 7 bases and J gave up 14 bases; unmatched junction bases: 12. The CDR3 spells CASIESGQGKSLHF. The CDR3 DNA follows: TGTGCCAGCATTGAGTCGGGACAGGGAAAATCCCTCCACTTT.

This clonotype was detected many times. The chain links TRBV7-2 to TRBJ1-2; D call uncertain. Germline V lookup: CDR1 SGHTA, CDR2 FQGNSA. CDR3 length: 13 amino acids. Trimming took 7 bases from V and 4 from J, leaving 13 bases between them. The CDR3 nucleotides are TGTGCCAGCACCCCCTCGGGTCGCTATGGCTACACCTTC. It codes for CASTPSGRYGYTF.

At least ten counts were recorded for this clonotype. The CDR3, as DNA: TGTGCCACCAGTGAATACGGGGAGCTGTTTTTT. This sequence encodes CATSEYGELFF. V usage is TRBV24-1 and J usage is TRBJ2-2; D call uncertain. CDR3 length: 11 residues. CDR1 and CDR2 from the germline V gene are KGHDR and SFDVKD. Deletions cut 4 bases from V and 7 bases from J, with 3 bases between.

This clonotype was observed a few times. The chain combines TRBV29-1 with TRBJ1-2; no clear D. CDR3 length: 12 amino acids. Trimming cost V 8 bases and J 7 bases, with 17 bases left between them. CDR1 is SQVTM, CDR2 ANQGSEA, per germline. The CDR3 reads CSSGPGSGGYTF. The CDR3 region has the DNA TGCAGCTCCGGGCCGGGGAGCGGTGGCTACACCTTC.

This clonotype was seen ten or more times. The chain is built from TRBV7-9 and TRBJ1-1, with D possibly being TRBD1 (6 bases). V was pared by 5 bases and J by 5 bases, with 18 bases between. Germline assignment: CDR1 SEHNR and CDR2 FQNEAQ (reference sequence). The CDR3 is made up of 15 amino acids. CDR3 coding DNA: TGTGCCAGCAGCGCCGACAGGACCGGCTATACTGAAGCTTTCTTT. Protein sequence: CASSADRTGYTEAFF. The complete variable domain, with remaining parts taken from reference TRBV7-9 and TRBJ1-1, reads DTGVSQNPRHKITKRGQNVTFRCDPISEHNRLYWYRQTLGQGPEFLTYFQNEAQLEKSRLLSDRFSAERPKGSFSTLEIQRTEQGDSAMYLCASSADRTGYTEAFFGQGTRLTVV.